One and the same sample provided the 18 T cell receptor beta chains below, sequenced in a study of blood T cell repertoires in COVID-19. Sequenced by immunoSEQ multiplex PCR; TCRdb stores in-frame clones only, minus some. The sample records around 260,000 clones, about nine tenths being singletons. Sequenced input: peripheral blood. The source of these receptors is a woman in her 30s with COVID-19, enrolled during active disease.

The V call is TRBV27, the J call TRBJ2-7; 12 bases are shared with TRBD1. Unmatched junction bases numbered 4, after V lost 4 bases and J lost 6 bases. Germline CDR1 and CDR2: MNHEY and SMNVEV (reference sequence). The CDR3 extends over 14 amino acids. CDR3 region: CASSSGTGGIEQYF. CDR3 bases: TGTGCCAGCAGTTCCGGGACAGGGGGCATCGAGCAGTACTTC.

V is TRBV2 and J is TRBJ1-5; TRBD1 matches at 8 bases. The CDR3 runs to 15 residues. Germline-derived CDR1 and CDR2 are SNHLY and FYNNEI. V shed 4 bases, J shed 0 bases, and the junction held 2 bases outside the gene matches. The CDR3 DNA follows: TGTGCCAGCAGTGGGGGACAGGTTAGCAATCAGCCCCAGCATTTT. This gives the protein CASSGGQVSNQPQHF.

This clone was observed a single time. The CDR3 bases are TGTGCCAGCAGTCCGGGGACTAGTCCCTACAATGAGCAGTTCTTC. Translated, it gives CASSPGTSPYNEQFF. The V call is TRBV6-4, the J call TRBJ2-1, with 8 bases aligning to TRBD2. The germline V gene has CDR1 MRHNA and CDR2 SNTAGT. Losses at the gene ends were 5 bases for V and 2 bases for J; bases not matched to a gene: 5. The CDR3 totals 15 residues.

This chain connects TRBV7-7 to TRBJ2-2; perhaps TRBD1 as D (6 bases). CDR1 and CDR2 (germline): SSHAT, FNYEAQ (reference sequence). With 1 base removed from V and 3 bases from J, the gap between germline ends came to 9 bases. The length of the CDR3 is 15 residues. The CDR3 is CASSLGRGYTGELFF. The CDR3 region has the DNA TGTGCCAGCAGCTTAGGCAGGGGCTACACCGGGGAGCTGTTTTTT.

The chain couples TRBV7-3 to TRBJ2-5; D uncertain. CDR1 and CDR2 from the germline V gene are SGHTA and FQGTGA. The CDR3 consists of 13 residues. Trimming shortened V by 1 base and J by 5 bases, and 8 bases separated the two germline ends. The CDR3 DNA reads TGTGCCAGCAGCTTAAGTACCGGGGAGACCCAGTACTTC. Residues: CASSLSTGETQYF.

V and J are TRBV19 and TRBJ2-7; D might be TRBD2 (6 bases). V lost 5 bases, J lost 0 bases, and 17 bases lay in between. CDR1 is LNHDA and CDR2 is SQIVND in the germline V gene (reference sequence). The CDR3 runs to 16 residues. CDR3 residues: CASSALASEFSYEQYF. DNA of the CDR3: TGTGCCAGTAGTGCGCTAGCGAGCGAATTCTCCTACGAGCAGTACTTC.

CDR3 sequence: CASSFGQDDQPQHF. The CDR3 DNA is TGTGCCAGCAGCTTTGGACAAGATGATCAGCCCCAGCATTTT. The genes are TRBV7-8 and TRBJ1-5; weak D call: TRBD1 (5 bases). Germline CDR1 SGHVS, CDR2 FQNEAQ. Trimming cost V 3 bases and J 5 bases, with 11 bases left between them. The CDR3 runs to 14 residues. The full variable domain, in which reference TRBV7-8 and TRBJ1-5 provide the parts outside the CDR3, is GAGVSQSPRYKVAKRGQDVALRCDPISGHVSLFWYQQALGQGPEFLTYFQNEAQLDKSGLPSDRFFAERPEGSVSTLKIQRTQQEDSAVYLCASSFGQDDQPQHFGDGTRLSIL.

The chain recombines TRBV5-6 with TRBJ2-1, with D tentatively TRBD1 (6 bases). Trimming removed 4 bases at V and 9 bases at J, with 23 bases between. The length of the CDR3 is 16 residues. The germline V gene encodes CDR1 SGHDT and CDR2 YYEEEE. Here the CDR3 reads CASSGVWQGTFGEQFF. CDR3 in DNA: TGTGCCAGCAGCGGGGTGTGGCAGGGGACCTTTGGTGAGCAGTTCTTC. The whole variable domain, remainder taken from reference TRBV5-6 and TRBJ2-1, is DAGVTQSPTHLIKTRGQQVTLRCSPKSGHDTVSWYQQALGQGPQFIFQYYEEEERQRGNFPDRFSGHQFPNYSSELNVNALLLGDSALYLCASSGVWQGTFGEQFFGPGTRLTVL.

The V gene is TRBV15, the J gene TRBJ1-1; no clear D. In germline, CDR1 is LNHNV, CDR2 YYDKDF (reference sequence). The V and J ends lost 3 bases and 1 base respectively, with 15 bases between them. This CDR3 is 16 amino acids long. Here the CDR3 DNA reads TGTGCCACCAGCAGGGATCAGGTGGGCGCGAACACTGAAGCTTTCTTT. Amino acid sequence: CATSRDQVGANTEAFF.

The chain uses TRBV7-9 and TRBJ1-5; no reliable D call. V was pared by 0 bases and J by 7 bases, with 13 bases between. This CDR3 is built from 15 residues. Per germline, CDR1 SEHNR and CDR2 FQNEAQ (reference sequence). The CDR3 region is CASSLAGKGGQPQHF. As DNA, the CDR3 is TGTGCCAGCAGCTTAGCGGGTAAAGGAGGACAGCCCCAGCATTTT.

On this clone itself: Additional DNA sequences in this sample encode the identical CDR3. The chain has TRBV3-1 (or the pseudogene TRBV3-2) and TRBJ2-3; tentatively, D is TRBD2 (5 bases). This CDR3 comprises 15 residues. V gave up 0 bases and J gave up 2 bases, with 9 bases separating them. Germline assignment: CDR1 LGHDT and CDR2 YNNKEL (reference sequence). For the CDR3, the DNA is TGTGCCAGCAGCCAAGATCCGGGATTCACAGATACGCAGTATTTT. Amino acids: CASSQDPGFTDTQYF.

This clone was observed once. This chain joins TRBV19 and TRBJ2-2; a possible D gene is TRBD1 (5 bases). The CDR3 length is 15 residues. Trimming cost V 3 bases and J 0 bases, with 8 bases left between them. CDR1 LNHDA and CDR2 SQIVND come from the germline V gene (reference sequence). The CDR3 region is CASSIMGPNTGELFF. For the CDR3, the DNA is TGTGCCAGTAGTATTATGGGGCCGAACACCGGGGAGCTGTTTTTT.

About this clone: Different DNA sequences within this sample yield the same CDR3. The V and J genes are TRBV12-3 or TRBV12-4 and TRBJ2-3; no reliable D call. There are 11 residues in the CDR3. The V and J ends lost 5 bases and 3 bases respectively, with 3 bases between them. Written as DNA, the CDR3 is TGTGCCAGCAGTCAAACAGATACGCAGTATTTT. Translating it yields CASSQTDTQYF.

The genes are TRBV7-9 and TRBJ2-7; 10 bases align to TRBD2. Trimming cost V 1 base and J 3 bases; bases outside gene matches: 3. The CDR3 is made up of 15 amino acids. From germline, CDR1 is SEHNR and CDR2 FQNEAQ (reference sequence). For the CDR3, the DNA is TGTGCCAGCAGCTTAGGACTAGCGGGTTTCTACGAGCAGTACTTC. This gives the protein CASSLGLAGFYEQYF.

The chain carries TRBV10-3 and TRBJ2-5; 7 bases map to TRBD2. Germline V CDR1 and CDR2: ENHRY, SYGVKD. Trimming cost V 5 bases and J 3 bases; bases outside gene matches: 6. The CDR3 spans 14 residues. The CDR3 DNA is TGTGCCATCAGTAGCGGAGGGAGGGAAGAGACCCAGTACTTC. Its protein is CAISSGGREETQYF.

The chain recombines TRBV5-4 with TRBJ2-7, with TRBD2 identical over 7 bases. V trimming: 3 bases; J trimming: 0 bases; junction bases outside the gene matches: 6. The germline V gene encodes CDR1 SGHNT and CDR2 YYREEE (reference sequence). CDR3 length equals 15 residues. The CDR3 region has the DNA TGTGCCAGCAGCTCAATGACTAGCTTCTCCTACGAGCAGTACTTC. Protein: CASSSMTSFSYEQYF.

This clone was counted a single time. CDR3 loop: CASSPGPGIMNTEAFF. In nucleotides, the CDR3 is TGTGCCAGCAGTCCCGGACCAGGGATTATGAACACTGAAGCTTTCTTT. V usage is TRBV27 and J usage is TRBJ1-1; possibly TRBD1 for D (5 bases). Deletions cut 5 bases from V and 0 bases from J, with 16 bases between. The CDR3 is made up of 16 amino acids. Germline V gene data show CDR1 as MNHEY and CDR2 as SMNVEV (reference sequence).

CDR3 nucleotide sequence: TGTGCCAGCAGTGAAACCGGCGGGTACACAGATACGCAGTATTTT. Translation gives CASSETGGYTDTQYF. V and J are TRBV6-1 and TRBJ2-3; D is possibly TRBD2 (5 bases). Germline assignment: CDR1 MNHNS and CDR2 SASEGT. This CDR3 is 15 amino acids long. V lost 2 bases, J lost 2 bases, and 11 bases lay in between.